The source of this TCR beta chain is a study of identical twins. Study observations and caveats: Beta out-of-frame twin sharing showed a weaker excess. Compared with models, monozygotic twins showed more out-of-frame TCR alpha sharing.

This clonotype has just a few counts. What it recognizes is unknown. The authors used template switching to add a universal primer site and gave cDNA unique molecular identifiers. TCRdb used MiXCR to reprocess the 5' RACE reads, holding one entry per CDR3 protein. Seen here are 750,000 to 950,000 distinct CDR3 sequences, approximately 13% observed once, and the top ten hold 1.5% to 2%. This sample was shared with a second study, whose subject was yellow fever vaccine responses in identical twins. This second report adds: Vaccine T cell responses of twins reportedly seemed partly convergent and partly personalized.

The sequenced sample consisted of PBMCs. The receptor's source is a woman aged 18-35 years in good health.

In nucleotides, the CDR3 is TGTGCCAGCAGTGCTAGACAGGCTGCGAACACCGGGGAGCTGTTTTTT. Its protein product is CASSARQAANTGELFF. The gene calls are TRBV6-1 and TRBJ2-2, with TRBD1 as a possible D gene (6 bases). In germline, CDR1 is MNHNS, CDR2 SASEGT. Trimming shortened V by 4 bases and J by 0 bases, and 12 bases separated the two germline ends. CDR3 length: 16 amino acids.